Sequencing of this T cell receptor (beta chain) was carried out in a study of blood T cell repertoires in COVID-19. Overall study context: Specimens from acute and convalescent COVID-19 originated in the United States, Italy and Spain.

This clone occurred a few times. CDR1 MDHEN and CDR2 SYDVKM come from the germline V gene. CDR3 length: 17 residues. V gave up 5 bases and J gave up 8 bases; unmatched junction bases: 15. As handled by the study authors: Reference gene primer amplification yielded estimated nucleated cell counts. Generated by immunoSEQ multiplex PCR, the TCRdb table keeps only in-frame clones and is missing some. That table furnishes V, J and clone size, whereas the DNA furnished D and trimming. The sample gives roughly 230,000 clones, 82% of which show up once; about 3.7% is in the top ten. V usage is TRBV28 and J usage is TRBJ1-4; 9 bases map to TRBD1. The clonotype was recovered from a woman aged 60-70 years who had recovered from COVID-19. Input material: PBMCs or T cells enriched from blood (not recorded which). CDR3 DNA sequence: TGTGCCAGCAGTCCGGTCCCGGGACAGGGTATAGGCGAAAAACTGTTTTTT. It is translated as CASSPVPGQGIGEKLFF.